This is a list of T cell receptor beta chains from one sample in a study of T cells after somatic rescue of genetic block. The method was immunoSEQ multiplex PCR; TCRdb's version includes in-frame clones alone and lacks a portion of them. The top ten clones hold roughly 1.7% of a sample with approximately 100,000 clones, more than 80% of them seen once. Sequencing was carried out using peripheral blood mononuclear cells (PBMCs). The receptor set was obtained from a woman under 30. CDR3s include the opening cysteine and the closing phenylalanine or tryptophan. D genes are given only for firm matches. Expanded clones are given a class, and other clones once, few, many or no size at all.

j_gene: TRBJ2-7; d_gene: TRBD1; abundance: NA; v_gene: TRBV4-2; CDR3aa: CASSHSDRGSSYEQYF; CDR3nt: TGTGCCAGCAGCCATTCTGACAGGGGGAGCTCCTACGAGCAGTACTTC
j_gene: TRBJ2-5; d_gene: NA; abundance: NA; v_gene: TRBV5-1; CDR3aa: CASSQDPEGTQYF; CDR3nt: TGCGCCAGCAGCCAGGACCCAGAGGGGACCCAGTACTTC
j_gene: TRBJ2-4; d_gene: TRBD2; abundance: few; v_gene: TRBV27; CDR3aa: CASSLTSGRGGIQYF; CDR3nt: TGTGCCAGCAGTTTGACTAGCGGGAGGGGGGGCATTCAGTACTTC
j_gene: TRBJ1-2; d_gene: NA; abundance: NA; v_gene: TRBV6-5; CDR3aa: CASSNHVNYGYTF; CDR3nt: TGTGCCAGCAGTAATCATGTAAACTATGGCTACACCTTC
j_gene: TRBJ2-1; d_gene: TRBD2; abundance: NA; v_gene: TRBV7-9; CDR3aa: CASSLREGASYNEQFF; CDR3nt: TGTGCCAGCAGCTTAAGGGAGGGAGCCTCCTACAATGAGCAGTTCTTC
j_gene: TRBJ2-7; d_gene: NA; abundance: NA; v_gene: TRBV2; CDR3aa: CASTTGQTYEQYF; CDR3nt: TGTGCCAGCACCACAGGGCAGACCTACGAGCAGTACTTC
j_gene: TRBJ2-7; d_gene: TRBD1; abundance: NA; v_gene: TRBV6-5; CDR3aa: CASSYSGQLAYEQYF; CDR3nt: TGTGCCAGCAGTTACTCGGGACAGCTCGCCTACGAGCAGTACTTC
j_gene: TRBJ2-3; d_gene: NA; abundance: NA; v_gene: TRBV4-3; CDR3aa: CASSQEPSTDTQYF; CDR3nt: TGCGCCAGCAGCCAAGAACCATCCACAGATACGCAGTATTTT
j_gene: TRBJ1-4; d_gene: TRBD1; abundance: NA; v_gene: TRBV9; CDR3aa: CASSRDRVGEKLFF; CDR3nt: TGTGCCAGCAGCAGGGACAGGGTGGGTGAAAAACTGTTTTTT
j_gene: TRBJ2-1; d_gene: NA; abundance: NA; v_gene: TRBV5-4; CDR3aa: CASSFGPGPAREQFF; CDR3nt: TGTGCCAGCAGCTTCGGTCCAGGACCGGCGCGTGAGCAGTTCTTC
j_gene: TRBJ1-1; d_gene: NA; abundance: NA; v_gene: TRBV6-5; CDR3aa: CASSWTSSTEAFF; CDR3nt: TGTGCCAGCAGTTGGACCAGTTCGACTGAAGCTTTCTTT